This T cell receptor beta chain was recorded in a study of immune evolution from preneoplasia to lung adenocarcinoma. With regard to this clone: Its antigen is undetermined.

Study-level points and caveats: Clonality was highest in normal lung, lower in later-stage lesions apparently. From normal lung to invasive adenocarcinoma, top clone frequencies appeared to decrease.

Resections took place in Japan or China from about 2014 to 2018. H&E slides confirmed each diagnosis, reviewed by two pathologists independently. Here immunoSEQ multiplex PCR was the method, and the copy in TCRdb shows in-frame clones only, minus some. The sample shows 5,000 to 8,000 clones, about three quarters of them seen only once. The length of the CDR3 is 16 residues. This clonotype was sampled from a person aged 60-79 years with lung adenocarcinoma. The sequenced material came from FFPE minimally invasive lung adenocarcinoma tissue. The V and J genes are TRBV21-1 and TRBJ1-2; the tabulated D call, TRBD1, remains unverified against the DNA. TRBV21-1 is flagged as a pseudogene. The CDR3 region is CASSRKAAWVQYGYTF. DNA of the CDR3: TGTGCCAGCAGCAGAAAAGCCGCGTGGGTACAGTATGGCTACACCTTC.